This T cell receptor (beta chain) was documented in a study of blood T cells in healthy people across ages. Overall study findings and caveats: Higher naive T cell percentage went strongly together with higher TCR beta diversity. Because donor CMV status was unknown, expanded clonotype changes were possibly confounded. The fall in TCR beta diversity per million T cells was roughly linear with age. Comparison with aged donors showed that long-lived donors had more naive CD4+ cells and higher diversity.

Primers used in a second PCR of about 7 to 12 cycles were a sample-barcoded 5' primer and a J-beta primer mix. MiXCR, applied by TCRdb to the 5' RACE reads, yields one record per CDR3 protein. The top ten hold roughly 12% of the sample, which has some 1.6 million distinct CDR3 sequences, 34% seen once. This CDR3 comprises 16 residues. V was trimmed by 9 bases and J by 7 bases, leaving 24 bases between them. Germline CDR1 reads KGHDR; CDR2 reads SFDVKD. Turning to this clonotype: Its antigen is not known.

The sequenced material came from blood. This chain uses TRBV24-1 with TRBJ2-1; maybe TRBD2 (5 bases). This sequence originates from a woman in her 30s in good health. The CDR3 sequence is CATQAIKREGRNEQFF. CDR3 sequence (DNA): TGTGCCACCCAAGCGATAAAGCGAGAGGGCCGGAATGAGCAGTTCTTC.